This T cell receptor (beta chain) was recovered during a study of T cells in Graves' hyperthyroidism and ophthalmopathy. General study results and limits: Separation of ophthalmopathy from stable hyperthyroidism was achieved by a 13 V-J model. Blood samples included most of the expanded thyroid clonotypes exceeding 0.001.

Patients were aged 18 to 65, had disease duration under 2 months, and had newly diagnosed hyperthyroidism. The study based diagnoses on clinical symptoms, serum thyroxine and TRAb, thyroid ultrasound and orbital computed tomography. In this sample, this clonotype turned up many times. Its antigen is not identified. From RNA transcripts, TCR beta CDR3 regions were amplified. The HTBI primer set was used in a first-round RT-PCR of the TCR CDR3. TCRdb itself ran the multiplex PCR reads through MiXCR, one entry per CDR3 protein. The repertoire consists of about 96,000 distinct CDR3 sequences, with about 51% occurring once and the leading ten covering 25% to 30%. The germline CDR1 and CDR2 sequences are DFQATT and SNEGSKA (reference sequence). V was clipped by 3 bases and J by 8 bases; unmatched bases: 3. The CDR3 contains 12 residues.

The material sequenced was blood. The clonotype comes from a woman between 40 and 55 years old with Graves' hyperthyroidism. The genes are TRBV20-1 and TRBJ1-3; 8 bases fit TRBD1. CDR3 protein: CSASQGADTIYF. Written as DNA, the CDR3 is TGCAGTGCTAGTCAGGGGGCAGACACCATATATTTT.